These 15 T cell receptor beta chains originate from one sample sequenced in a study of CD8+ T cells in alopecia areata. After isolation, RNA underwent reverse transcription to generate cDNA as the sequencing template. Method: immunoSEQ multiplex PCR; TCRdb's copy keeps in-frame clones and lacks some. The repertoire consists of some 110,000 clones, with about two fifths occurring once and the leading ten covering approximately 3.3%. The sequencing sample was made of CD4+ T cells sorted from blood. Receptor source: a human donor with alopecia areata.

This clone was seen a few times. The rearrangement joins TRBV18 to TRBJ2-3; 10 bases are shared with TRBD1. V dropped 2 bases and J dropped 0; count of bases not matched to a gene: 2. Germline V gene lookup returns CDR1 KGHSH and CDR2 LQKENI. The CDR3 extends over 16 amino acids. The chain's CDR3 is CASSPTGQGSTDTQYF. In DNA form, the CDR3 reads TGTGCCAGCTCACCAACGGGACAGGGGAGCACAGATACGCAGTATTTT.

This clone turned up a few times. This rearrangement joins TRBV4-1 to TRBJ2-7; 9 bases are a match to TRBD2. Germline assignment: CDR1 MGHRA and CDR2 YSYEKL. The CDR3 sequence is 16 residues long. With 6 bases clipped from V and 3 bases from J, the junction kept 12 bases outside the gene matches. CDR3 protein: CASRDIPGTSYYEQYF. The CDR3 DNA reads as TGCGCCAGCAGGGACATTCCCGGGACTAGCTACTACGAGCAGTACTTC.

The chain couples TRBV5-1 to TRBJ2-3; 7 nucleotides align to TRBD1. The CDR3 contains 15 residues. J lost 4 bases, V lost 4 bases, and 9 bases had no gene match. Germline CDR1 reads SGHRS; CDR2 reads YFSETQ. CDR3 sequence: CASSPATGEADTQYF. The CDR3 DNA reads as TGCGCCAGCAGCCCTGCAACAGGGGAAGCAGATACGCAGTATTTT.

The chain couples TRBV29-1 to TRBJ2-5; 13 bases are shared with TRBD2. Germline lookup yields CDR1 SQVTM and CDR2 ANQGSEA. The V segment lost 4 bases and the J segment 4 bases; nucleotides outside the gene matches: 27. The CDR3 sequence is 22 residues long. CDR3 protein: CSVVLSLGGRELAGGPAETQYF. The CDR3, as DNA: TGCAGCGTTGTATTGTCTTTGGGGGGCAGGGAACTAGCGGGAGGGCCGGCAGAGACCCAGTACTTC.

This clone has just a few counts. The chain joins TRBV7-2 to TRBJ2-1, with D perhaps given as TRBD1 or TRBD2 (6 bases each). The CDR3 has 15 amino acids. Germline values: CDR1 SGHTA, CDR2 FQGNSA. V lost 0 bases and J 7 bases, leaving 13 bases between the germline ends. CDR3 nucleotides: TGTGCCAGCAGCTTAGCGGGGGCGGGGTGGAATGAGCAGTTCTTC. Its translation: CASSLAGAGWNEQFF.

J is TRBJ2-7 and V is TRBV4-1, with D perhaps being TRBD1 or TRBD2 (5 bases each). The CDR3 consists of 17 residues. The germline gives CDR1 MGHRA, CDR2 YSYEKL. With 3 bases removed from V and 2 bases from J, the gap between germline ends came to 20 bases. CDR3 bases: TGCGCCAGCAGCCAGCTCCCGGGACCCCAGGCCACCTACGAGCAGTACTTC. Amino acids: CASSQLPGPQATYEQYF.

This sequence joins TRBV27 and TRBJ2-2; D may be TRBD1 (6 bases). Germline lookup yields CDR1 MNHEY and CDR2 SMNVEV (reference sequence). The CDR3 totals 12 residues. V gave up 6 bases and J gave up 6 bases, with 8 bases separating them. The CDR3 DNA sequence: TGTGCCAGCAGGAGACAGGCCGGGGAGCTGTTTTTT. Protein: CASRRQAGELFF.

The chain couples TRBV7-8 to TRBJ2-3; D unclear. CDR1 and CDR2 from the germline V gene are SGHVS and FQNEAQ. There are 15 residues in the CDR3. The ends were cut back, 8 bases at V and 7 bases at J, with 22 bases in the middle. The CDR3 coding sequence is TGTGCCAGCTCCTCCCCCCCTCAGACCGGCAATACGCAGTATTTT. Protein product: CASSSPPQTGNTQYF.

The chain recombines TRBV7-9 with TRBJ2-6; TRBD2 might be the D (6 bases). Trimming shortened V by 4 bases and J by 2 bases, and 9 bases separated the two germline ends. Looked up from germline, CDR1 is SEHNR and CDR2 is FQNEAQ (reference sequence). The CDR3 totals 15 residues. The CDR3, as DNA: TGTGCCAGCAGCTCTACGGGGGCTGGGGCCAACGTCCTGACTTTC. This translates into CASSSTGAGANVLTF.

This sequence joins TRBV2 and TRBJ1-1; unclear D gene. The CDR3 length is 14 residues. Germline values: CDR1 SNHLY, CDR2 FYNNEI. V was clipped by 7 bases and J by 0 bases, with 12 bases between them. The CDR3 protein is CASTDRILNTEAFF. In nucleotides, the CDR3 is TGTGCCAGCACCGATCGGATACTGAACACTGAAGCTTTCTTT. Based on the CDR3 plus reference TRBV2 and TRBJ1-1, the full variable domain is EPEVTQTPSHQVTQMGQEVILRCVPISNHLYFYWYRQILGQKVEFLVSFYNNEISEKSEIFDDQFSVERPDGSNFTLKIRSTKLEDSAMYFCASTDRILNTEAFFGQGTRLTVV.

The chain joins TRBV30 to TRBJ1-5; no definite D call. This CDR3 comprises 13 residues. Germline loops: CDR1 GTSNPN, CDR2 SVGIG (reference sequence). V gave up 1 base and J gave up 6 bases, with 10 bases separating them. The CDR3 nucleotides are TGTGCCTGGAGTGCGTTAGGCGGTCAGCCCCAGCATTTT. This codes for CAWSALGGQPQHF.

The CDR3: CATSRDGTGPAEQYF. CDR3 nucleotide sequence: TGTGCCACCAGCAGAGATGGGACAGGGCCGGCCGAGCAGTACTTC. The chain employs TRBV15 and TRBJ2-7; 9 bases are a match to TRBD1. With 0 bases clipped from V and 6 bases from J, the junction kept 6 bases outside the gene matches. This CDR3 is 15 amino acids long. Per the germline V gene, CDR1 is LNHNV and CDR2 is YYDKDF (reference sequence).

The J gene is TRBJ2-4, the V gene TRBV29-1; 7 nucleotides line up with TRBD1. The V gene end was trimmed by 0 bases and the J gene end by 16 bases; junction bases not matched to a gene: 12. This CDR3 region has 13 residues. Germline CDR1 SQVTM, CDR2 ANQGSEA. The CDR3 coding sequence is TGCAGCGTTGAAGATGGGCTCCGGGACAGAACTTACTTC. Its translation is CSVEDGLRDRTYF. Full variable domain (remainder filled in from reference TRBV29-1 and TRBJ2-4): SAVISQKPSRDICQRGTSLTIQCQVDSQVTMMFWYRQQPGQSLTLIATANQGSEATYESGFVIDKFPISRPNLTFSTLTVSNMSPEDSSIYLCSVEDGLRDRTYFGAGTRLSVL.

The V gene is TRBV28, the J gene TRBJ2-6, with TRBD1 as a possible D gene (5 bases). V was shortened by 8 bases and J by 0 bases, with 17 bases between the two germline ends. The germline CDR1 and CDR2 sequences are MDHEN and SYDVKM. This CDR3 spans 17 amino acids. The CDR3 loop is CASGVTGAFSGANVLTF. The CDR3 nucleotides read TGTGCCAGCGGAGTAACAGGCGCGTTCTCTGGGGCCAACGTCCTGACTTTC. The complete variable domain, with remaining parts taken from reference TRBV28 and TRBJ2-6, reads DVKVTQSSRYLVKRTGEKVFLECVQDMDHENMFWYRQDPGLGLRLIYFSYDVKMKEKGDIPEGYSVSREKKERFSLILESASTNQTSMYLCASGVTGAFSGANVLTFGAGSRLTVL.

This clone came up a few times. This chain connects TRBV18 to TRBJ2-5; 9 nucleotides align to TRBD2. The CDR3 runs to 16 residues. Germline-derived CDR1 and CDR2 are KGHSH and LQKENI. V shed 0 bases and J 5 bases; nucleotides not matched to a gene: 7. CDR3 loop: CASSPPTSGRSETQYF. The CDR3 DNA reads TGTGCCAGCTCACCACCGACAAGCGGGAGGTCGGAGACCCAGTACTTC.